This T cell receptor (beta chain) appears in the sequencing data of a study of regulatory T cells in long-lasting Graves disease. CDR3 length equals 16 residues. Germline V CDR1 and CDR2: MDHEN, SYDVKM. J lost 2 bases, V lost 5 bases, and 12 bases had no gene match. The sample holds many counts of this clonotype. Its target is unknown. According to the study, TCR beta libraries were built with iRepertoire HTBI primers and CDR3-region Arm-PCR. Via MiXCR, TCRdb re-called the multiplex PCR reads, giving one row per CDR3 protein. Of 420,000 or so distinct CDR3 sequences in the sample, 20% to 30% are singletons; the top ten hold about a quarter. Study-level findings and limits: Whereas about 870 public clonotypes were shared by new patients, persistent patients shared more, at approximately 2,700.

This sample's time point: persistent/refractory GD, antithyroid drugs over 5 years with positive TRAb. Construction of the TCR library relied on RNA isolated from PBMCs. This chain joins TRBV28 and TRBJ2-7, with TRBD2 matching over 7 bases. The sequencing here drew on peripheral blood mononuclear cells (PBMCs), taken when the disease was refractory, from a patient treated with antithyroid drugs. The receptor's source is a female donor with Graves disease. The DNA for the CDR3 is TGTGCCAGCAGTAACCCTTGGGTGGGAGGGCCCTACGAGCAGTACTTC. This sequence encodes CASSNPWVGGPYEQYF.